The clone carrying this T cell receptor (beta chain) was recorded many times. These data belong to a study of CD8 T cells in ankylosing spondylitis. MiXCR, applied by TCRdb to the 5' RACE reads, yields one record per CDR3 protein. The repertoire holds approximately 260,000 distinct CDR3 sequences, over 8.5% seen once, with 6.8% in the top ten. V dropped 4 bases and J dropped 14 bases, with 12 bases sitting between them. The CDR3 has 11 amino acids. CDR1 and CDR2 (germline): ENHRY, SYGVKD. Sequenced material: blood, either unsorted or a sorted T cell fraction (not recorded which). The V call is TRBV10-3, the J call TRBJ2-1, with a tentative D call TRBD2 (5 bases). This sequence was found in a male donor with ankylosing spondylitis or in good health (not recorded which). The CDR3 sequence is CAISAEVHKFF. In DNA, the CDR3 is TGTGCCATCAGTGCGGAGGTCCATAAGTTCTTC.